These 21 T cell receptor beta chains share one sample of origin, sequenced in a study of CD8+CD57+ T cells in acquired aplastic anemia. Sequencing involved patients with CD8+CD57+ cell expansion previously shown by flow cytometry. Researchers used genomic DNA as the template to profile TCR beta VDJ and CDR3. TCRdb reanalysed the reads using MiXCR and keeps one entry per CDR3 protein. Of about 250,000 distinct CDR3 sequences in the sample, around half were seen once. Sample: sorted CD4+, CD8+, or CD8+CD57+ T cells (not recorded which) from PBMCs. The source of these receptors is a human donor with aplastic anemia.

This clonotype turned up a few times. The CDR3 region has the DNA TGTGCCAGCAGTGAGAAGGGGGGAGGAAATACGCAGTATTTT. Translated: CASSEKGGGNTQYF. V usage is TRBV2 and J usage is TRBJ2-3, with D tentatively TRBD1 or TRBD2 (6 bases each). Germline assignment: CDR1 SNHLY and CDR2 FYNNEI. This CDR3 contains 14 residues. Trimming stripped 3 bases from V and 7 bases from J, with 14 bases between.

V gene TRBV15 combines with J gene TRBJ1-5; D gene unclear. CDR3 length: 15 residues. V lost 5 bases and J 2 bases, leaving 13 bases between the germline ends. Germline V gene sequence: CDR1 LNHNV, CDR2 YYDKDF (reference sequence). The CDR3 region has the DNA TGTGCCACCAGCTCCCGTCCGGTAGGCAATCAGCCCCAGCATTTT. It encodes CATSSRPVGNQPQHF.

With respect to this clonotype: An end of the junction differs from the germline gene, which may be a read error. The chain recombines TRBV12-3 or TRBV12-4 with TRBJ1-5, with 10 bases aligning to TRBD1. The CDR3 length is 14 residues. CDR3 nucleotides: TGTGCCAGCAGTCCGGGGACAGGGGATCAGCCCCGGCATTTT. Protein product: CASSPGTGDQPRHF.

The sample holds many counts of this clonotype. The chain carries TRBV20-1 and TRBJ2-2, with 11 positions matching TRBD2. This CDR3 comprises 16 residues. The germline V gene encodes CDR1 DFQATT and CDR2 SNEGSKA (reference sequence). After removal of 1 base from V and 2 bases from J, the junction contained 3 bases not matched to a gene. The CDR3 DNA is TGCAGTGCTAGAGTTAGCGGGAGGGAAAACACCGGGGAGCTGTTTTTT. Translated: CSARVSGRENTGELFF.

The table lists this clonotype with a count of one. The chain is built from TRBV15 and TRBJ2-3; D gene uncertain. Germline CDR1 and CDR2: LNHNV and YYDKDF (reference sequence). The CDR3 is 16 residues long. Trimming pared 3 bases from V and 3 bases from J, leaving 16 bases between. This chain's CDR3 is CATSSPGDRQTDTQYF. The CDR3 DNA sequence: TGTGCCACCAGCAGCCCCGGAGATCGACAAACAGATACGCAGTATTTT.

The chain uses TRBV5-1 and TRBJ1-2, with D perhaps TRBD1 (6 bases). The CDR3 covers 14 residues. Germline V gene lookup returns CDR1 SGHRS and CDR2 YFSETQ. Trimming took off 5 bases at V and 7 bases at J, with 18 bases between the two ends. The CDR3 region is CASRRQDSVTGYTF. The CDR3, as DNA: TGCGCCAGCAGGCGTCAGGACAGTGTTACTGGCTACACCTTC.

The sample holds many counts of this clonotype. V and J are TRBV6-6 and TRBJ1-1; TRBD1 agrees at 7 bases. The CDR3 has 16 residues. Germline assignment: CDR1 MNHNY and CDR2 SVGAGI (reference sequence). The junction had 10 bases not matched to a gene; V was cut back by 5 bases and J by 1 base. As DNA, the CDR3 is TGTGCCAGCAGTCTCAAGACAGGGCCGACGAACACTGAAGCTTTCTTT. Its protein is CASSLKTGPTNTEAFF.

This clonotype was seen ten or more times. This rearrangement joins TRBV20-1 to TRBJ2-1, with TRBD1 identical over 8 bases. This CDR3 has 16 amino acids. V lost 4 bases to trimming and J lost 7 bases; unmatched junction nucleotides: 15. Germline V gene lookup returns CDR1 DFQATT and CDR2 SNEGSKA (reference sequence). The chain's CDR3 is CSATNPDRVHINEQFF. The CDR3, as DNA: TGCAGTGCTACTAACCCGGACAGGGTCCATATTAATGAGCAGTTCTTC.

This clonotype was found once. This chain's CDR3 is CAIPGLAGGHTQYF. The CDR3 DNA sequence: TGTGCCATCCCGGGACTAGCGGGGGGACATACGCAGTATTTT. This sequence joins TRBV7-9 and TRBJ2-3, with 15 bases fitting TRBD2. Germline V lookup: CDR1 SEHNR, CDR2 FQNEAQ (reference sequence). The CDR3 has 14 amino acids. Trimming removed 10 bases from V and 7 bases from J; junction bases left unmatched: 6.

This clonotype was recorded at least ten times. V and J are TRBV6-5 and TRBJ2-7, with TRBD1 matching 8 bases. Per germline, CDR1 MNHEY and CDR2 SVGAGI. This CDR3 region has 14 residues. The J segment lost 4 bases and the V segment lost 5 bases, leaving 7 bases of the junction unmatched. The CDR3 spells CASSQTGEGYEQYF. CDR3 DNA sequence: TGTGCCAGCAGTCAGACAGGGGAAGGATACGAGCAGTACTTC.

The chain couples TRBV5-5 to TRBJ2-7; D remains ambiguous. This CDR3 has 12 residues. Between the trimmed V and J ends, which lost 5 bases and 0 bases, there was a span of 6 bases. From germline, CDR1 is SGHKS and CDR2 YYEKEE (reference sequence). The CDR3 is CASSLSSYEQYV. CDR3 nucleotide sequence: TGTGCCAGCAGTCTAAGCTCCTACGAGCAGTACGTC.

This clonotype was detected ten times or more. V gene TRBV7-2 combines with J gene TRBJ2-7; D may be TRBD1 or TRBD2 (6 bases each). Between the trimmed V and J ends, which lost 3 bases and 1 base, there was a span of 13 bases. Germline V lookup: CDR1 SGHTA, CDR2 FQGNSA. There are 15 residues in the CDR3. CDR3 region: CASSFTGATSYEQYF. The CDR3 region has the DNA TGTGCCAGCAGCTTTACGGGGGCGACGTCCTACGAGCAGTACTTC.

This chain links TRBV29-1 with TRBJ1-1; no clear D gene. The CDR3 consists of 14 residues. Trimming removed 4 bases from V and 4 bases from J, with 16 bases in between. Per the germline V gene, CDR1 is SQVTM and CDR2 is ANQGSEA. The CDR3 nucleotides are TGCAGCGTTGCCAGGATGGGAACCGGCACTGAAGCTTTCTTT. Protein sequence: CSVARMGTGTEAFF. Drawing the rest from reference TRBV29-1 and TRBJ1-1, the complete variable domain is SAVISQKPSRDICQRGTSLTIQCQVDSQVTMMFWYRQQPGQSLTLIATANQGSEATYESGFVIDKFPISRPNLTFSTLTVSNMSPEDSSIYLCSVARMGTGTEAFFGQGTRLTVV.

This clonotype was observed many times. V is TRBV20-1 and J is TRBJ2-1, with TRBD1 matching over 9 bases. In germline, CDR1 is DFQATT, CDR2 SNEGSKA (reference sequence). The CDR3 contains 13 residues. Unmatched junction bases numbered 9, after V lost 6 bases and J lost 9 bases. CDR3 in amino acids: CSARTGERGEQFF. The CDR3 DNA reads TGCAGTGCGCGGACAGGGGAAAGGGGTGAGCAGTTCTTC.

This clonotype has ten or more counts. V gene TRBV10-3 combines with J gene TRBJ2-3; 9 positions match TRBD2. V gave up 3 bases and J gave up 2 bases; unmatched junction bases: 3. CDR1 and CDR2 from the germline V gene are ENHRY and SYGVKD. CDR3 length equals 15 residues. CDR3 in amino acids: CAISDLAGATDTQYF. Here the CDR3 DNA reads TGTGCCATCAGTGATTTAGCGGGAGCCACAGATACGCAGTATTTT.

This chain joins TRBV7-8 and TRBJ1-5; 9 positions agree with TRBD1. The CDR3 totals 14 residues. V lost 8 bases, J lost 8 bases, and 10 bases stayed unmatched. Germline values: CDR1 SGHVS, CDR2 FQNEAQ. The CDR3, as DNA: TGTGCCAGCCCCGCGGGGACAGGGTCAAAGCCCCAGCATTTT. Amino acids: CASPAGTGSKPQHF.

This clonotype was seen ten or more times. CDR3 sequence reads: CASSQDPGGQYGYTF. The CDR3 nucleotides are TGCGCCAGCAGCCAAGATCCCGGGGGACAGTATGGCTACACCTTC. The V gene is TRBV4-1, the J gene TRBJ1-2; 7 bases map to TRBD1. This CDR3 comprises 15 residues. After removal of 0 bases from V and 5 bases from J, the junction contained 6 bases not matched to a gene. From germline, CDR1 is MGHRA and CDR2 YSYEKL.

This sequence joins TRBV10-1 and TRBJ2-7; D is possibly TRBD1 (5 bases). The CDR3 spans 13 residues. Germline assignment: CDR1 WNHNN and CDR2 SYGVQD (reference sequence). Trimming took 6 bases from V and 0 from J, leaving 9 bases between them. The CDR3 DNA follows: TGCGCCAGCAGCTTGACAGTCTCCTACGAGCAGTACTTC. It translates to CASSLTVSYEQYF.

About this clonotype itself: This could be a read error, since a much larger clone is one nucleotide away. The chain is built from TRBV10-3 and TRBJ2-7; no reliable D call. The length of the CDR3 is 13 residues. In germline, CDR1 is ENHRY, CDR2 SYGVKD. CDR3 sequence reads: CASSEPNPHEQYF. Here the CDR3 DNA reads TGTGCCAGCAGTGAGCCGAACCCCCACGAGCAGTACTTC.

The V and J genes are TRBV6-6 and TRBJ2-1; TRBD2 matches at 12 bases. The trim removed 7 bases at V and 2 bases at J, leaving 9 bases unmatched. Germline lookup yields CDR1 MNHNY and CDR2 SVGAGI (reference sequence). The CDR3 is 17 residues long. Here the CDR3 DNA reads TGTGCCAGCATTGGGGGGGGACTAGCGGGTACCTACAATGAGCAGTTCTTC. Amino acids: CASIGGGLAGTYNEQFF.

This clonotype has a count of ten or more. V usage is TRBV6-4 and J usage is TRBJ1-1, with no clear D. The germline V gene has CDR1 MRHNA and CDR2 SNTAGT. This CDR3 is built from 13 residues. V was clipped by 3 bases and J by 1 base, with 6 bases between them. The CDR3 DNA is TGTGCCAGCAGTGAGGTTCGGAACACTGAAGCTTTCTTT. Its protein is CASSEVRNTEAFF.